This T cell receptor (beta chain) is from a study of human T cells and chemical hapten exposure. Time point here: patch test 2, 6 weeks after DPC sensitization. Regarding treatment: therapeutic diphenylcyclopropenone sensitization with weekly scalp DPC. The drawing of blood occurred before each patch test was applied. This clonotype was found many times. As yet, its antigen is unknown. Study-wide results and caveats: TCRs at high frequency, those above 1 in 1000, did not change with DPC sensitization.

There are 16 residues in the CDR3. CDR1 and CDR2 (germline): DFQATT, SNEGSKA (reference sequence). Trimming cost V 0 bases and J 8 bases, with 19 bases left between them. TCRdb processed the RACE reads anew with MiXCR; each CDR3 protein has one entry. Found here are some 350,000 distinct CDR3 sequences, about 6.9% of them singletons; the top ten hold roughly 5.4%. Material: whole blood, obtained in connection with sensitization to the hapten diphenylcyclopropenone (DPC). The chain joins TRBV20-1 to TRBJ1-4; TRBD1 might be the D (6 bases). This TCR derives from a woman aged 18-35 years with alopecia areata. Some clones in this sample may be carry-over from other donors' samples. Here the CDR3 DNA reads TGCAGTGCTAGAGAGTCTCAGGGACAAATCCCCGAAAAACTGTTTTTT. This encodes CSARESQGQIPEKLFF.